These 32 T cell receptor beta chains were sequenced from one sample in a study of T cells in Graves' hyperthyroidism and ophthalmopathy. Researchers took RNA transcripts and amplified the TCR beta CDR3 regions from them. HTBI primers were used for first-round RT-PCR of the TCR CDR3. Via MiXCR, TCRdb re-called the multiplex PCR reads, giving one row per CDR3 protein. The data hold hundreds of thousands of distinct CDR3 sequences, with over 15% observed a single time. Sequenced material: blood. Every receptor here comes from a woman aged 50 to 60 with Graves' hyperthyroidism that later progressed to Graves' ophthalmopathy.

This clonotype was counted at least ten times. V usage is TRBV5-5 and J usage is TRBJ1-1; D remains ambiguous. Germline lookup yields CDR1 SGHKS and CDR2 YYEKEE (reference sequence). With 4 bases removed from V and 6 bases from J, the gap between germline ends came to 19 bases. The CDR3 has 15 residues. The CDR3 loop reads CASSPTNGVVPEAFF. The CDR3 DNA is TGTGCCAGCAGCCCCACCAATGGGGTCGTCCCTGAAGCTTTCTTT.

This clonotype was detected only a few times. The CDR3 sequence is CASSLPDIFGYEQFF. The CDR3 coding sequence is TGTGCCAGCAGCTTACCCGATATCTTCGGCTATGAGCAGTTCTTC. The chain employs TRBV7-8 and TRBJ2-1; the D is unclear. Trimming left V 2 bases short and J 8 bases short, with 16 bases between. CDR1 is SGHVS, CDR2 FQNEAQ, per germline. The CDR3 has 15 amino acids.

This rearrangement joins TRBV9 to TRBJ2-3; maybe TRBD2 (5 bases). This CDR3 contains 16 residues. Germline V lookup: CDR1 SGDLS, CDR2 YYNGEE. The germline V and J ends were trimmed by 0 bases and 6 bases, with 17 bases remaining between them. CDR3 DNA sequence: TGTGCCAGCAGCGTAGTTGGAGCCCCTAGCCCGGATACGCAGTATTTT. This sequence encodes CASSVVGAPSPDTQYF.

This clonotype was counted many times. This chain joins TRBV12-3 or TRBV12-4 and TRBJ1-6; 10 bases are a match to TRBD1. The J segment lost 8 bases and the V segment lost 5 bases, leaving 9 bases of the junction unmatched. The length of the CDR3 is 16 residues. The CDR3 DNA is TGTGCCAGCAGTCAGGCCTTCGGGACAGGGGATTCACCCCTCCACTTT. It codes for CASSQAFGTGDSPLHF.

This clonotype has only a few counts. V is TRBV15 and J is TRBJ1-4; unclear D gene. The V gene lost 6 bases and the J gene lost 4 bases, with 9 bases spanning the gap. Per the germline V gene, CDR1 is LNHNV and CDR2 is YYDKDF (reference sequence). This CDR3 contains 13 residues. CDR3 amino acids: CATRVHHNEKLFF. The CDR3, as DNA: TGTGCCACCAGAGTACACCATAATGAAAAACTGTTTTTT.

There are many counts of this clonotype. Here the CDR3 DNA reads TGTGCCAGCTCACCGGAACAGGGATCGCACGGGACTGAAGCTTTCTTT. Amino acid sequence: CASSPEQGSHGTEAFF. The chain employs TRBV18 and TRBJ1-1; the D gene is possibly TRBD1 (6 bases). Trimming took off 3 bases at V and 5 bases at J, with 19 bases between the two ends. Germline V lookup: CDR1 KGHSH, CDR2 LQKENI. This CDR3 comprises 16 residues. The full variable domain, completed using reference TRBV18 and TRBJ1-1, is NAGVMQNPRHLVRRRGQEARLRCSPMKGHSHVYWYRQLPEEGLKFMVYLQKENIIDESGMPKERFSAEFPKEGPSILRIQQVVRGDSAAYFCASSPEQGSHGTEAFFGQGTRLTVV.

This clonotype has only a few counts. The rearrangement joins TRBV5-8 to TRBJ2-3, with D uncertain. The CDR3 runs 13 residues. CDR1 SGHTS and CDR2 YDEGEE come from the germline V gene. Trimming took 7 bases from V and 2 from J, leaving 11 bases between them. CDR3 sequence (DNA): TGTGCCAGCTCCACACTGGACACAGATACGCAGTATTTT. Its protein is CASSTLDTDTQYF.

V usage is TRBV10-3 and J usage is TRBJ2-6, with D possibly TRBD2 on 6 matching bases. Trimming pared 3 bases from V and 0 bases from J, leaving 9 bases between. The CDR3 length is 16 residues. Per the germline V gene, CDR1 is ENHRY and CDR2 is SYGVKD. The DNA of the CDR3 is TGTGCCATCAGTGAAGCGGGCAACTCTGGGGCCAACGTCCTGACTTTC. Translation: CAISEAGNSGANVLTF.

The chain combines TRBV20-1 with TRBJ1-1, with no clear D. The CDR3 extends over 13 amino acids. V was trimmed by 1 base and J by 1 base, leaving 7 bases between them. Germline CDR1 is DFQATT and CDR2 is SNEGSKA (reference sequence). The CDR3 loop reads CSARGGQNTEAFF. CDR3 DNA sequence: TGCAGTGCTAGAGGTGGGCAGAACACTGAAGCTTTCTTT.

This clonotype occurred a few times. This rearrangement joins TRBV9 to TRBJ2-5; TRBD2 is a possible D gene (6 bases). The ends were cut back, 3 bases at V and 2 bases at J, with 11 bases in the middle. The length of the CDR3 is 14 residues. Germline CDR1 SGDLS, CDR2 YYNGEE. The CDR3 bases are TGTGCCAGCAGCGCCACGGGACTTCAAGAGACCCAGTACTTC. This encodes CASSATGLQETQYF.

This clonotype was recorded many times. This chain joins TRBV4-2 and TRBJ2-2; D unresolved. With 1 base removed from V and 1 base from J, the gap between germline ends came to 1 base. Germline CDR1 is LGHNA and CDR2 is YNFKEQ. CDR3 size: 13 residues. For the CDR3, the DNA is TGTGCCAGCAGCCAAGGGAACACCGGGGAGCTGTTTTTT. Amino acid sequence: CASSQGNTGELFF.

V usage is TRBV7-9 and J usage is TRBJ2-3, with TRBD1 matching 10 bases. Trimming cost V 1 base and J 4 bases; bases outside gene matches: 2. Germline CDR1 and CDR2: SEHNR and FQNEAQ (reference sequence). This CDR3 is 15 amino acids long. The CDR3 sequence: CASSLGQGAADTQYF. In DNA form, the CDR3 reads TGTGCCAGCAGCTTAGGACAGGGGGCGGCAGATACGCAGTATTTT.

The sample holds many counts of this clonotype. The J gene is TRBJ2-1, the V gene TRBV12-5, with TRBD1 matching 7 bases. Germline values: CDR1 LGHNT, CDR2 FRNRAP. This CDR3 comprises 15 residues. The V segment lost 7 bases and the J segment 5 bases; nucleotides outside the gene matches: 11. The CDR3 is CASAPQGMWDNEQFF. The CDR3 DNA reads TGTGCTAGTGCTCCACAGGGGATGTGGGACAATGAGCAGTTCTTC.

This clonotype has more than one count but fewer than ten. The J gene is TRBJ1-1, the V gene TRBV7-8, with D unclear. Looked up from germline, CDR1 is SGHVS and CDR2 is FQNEAQ. The CDR3 length is 13 residues. The V and J ends lost 1 base and 8 bases respectively, with 11 bases between them. Here the CDR3 reads CASSLGLLWEAFF. The DNA for the CDR3 is TGTGCCAGCAGCTTAGGGTTGTTATGGGAAGCTTTCTTT.

Only a few counts were recorded for this clonotype. The chain recombines TRBV9 with TRBJ1-2; D is undetermined. CDR1 SGDLS and CDR2 YYNGEE come from the germline V gene. V lost 4 bases, J lost 1 base, and 17 bases lay in between. The CDR3 runs to 16 residues. CDR3 sequence reads: CASSTPPGGLNYGYTF. The DNA of the CDR3 is TGTGCCAGCAGCACCCCCCCGGGAGGCCTTAACTATGGCTACACCTTC. The full variable domain, in which reference TRBV9 and TRBJ1-2 provide the parts outside the CDR3, is DSGVTQTPKHLITATGQRVTLRCSPRSGDLSVYWYQQSLDQGLQFLIQYYNGEERAKGNILERFSAQQFPDLHSELNLSSLELGDSALYFCASSTPPGGLNYGYTFGSGTRLTVV.

V and J are TRBV6-1 and TRBJ1-2; D not certain. This CDR3 comprises 13 residues. The germline V gene encodes CDR1 MNHNS and CDR2 SASEGT. V was trimmed by 6 bases and J by 6 bases, leaving 14 bases between them. CDR3 sequence (DNA): TGTGCCAGCAGCGCTTGGGGTCCAGATGGCTACACCTTC. Translated: CASSAWGPDGYTF.

Many counts were recorded for this clonotype. The chain links TRBV9 to TRBJ1-1; tentatively, D is TRBD1 (5 bases). Trimming stripped 3 bases from V and 4 bases from J, with 16 bases between. This CDR3 is built from 15 residues. The V gene's germline CDR1 is SGDLS and CDR2 YYNGEE. CDR3 nucleotides: TGTGCCAGCAGCGCCGGACTTACCGGGGGCACTGAAGCTTTCTTT. It is translated as CASSAGLTGGTEAFF.

In this sample, this clonotype turned up many times. The V and J genes are TRBV7-9 and TRBJ2-5; tentative D call: TRBD2 (6 bases). The ends were cut back, 6 bases at V and 2 bases at J, with 13 bases in the middle. The CDR3 extends over 14 amino acids. Per the germline V gene, CDR1 is SEHNR and CDR2 is FQNEAQ (reference sequence). CDR3 protein: CASSRRRGQETQYF. For the CDR3, the DNA is TGTGCCAGCAGTCGGCGCCGGGGGCAAGAGACCCAGTACTTC.

In this sample, this clonotype turned up many times. The V gene is TRBV11-2, the J gene TRBJ2-7; a weak D match, TRBD1 (5 bases). Germline values: CDR1 SGHAT, CDR2 FQNNGV. CDR3 size: 14 residues. With 3 bases removed from V and 3 bases from J, the gap between germline ends came to 12 bases. The CDR3 nucleotides read TGTGCCAGCAGCTTCCCGACAGAAAGCTACGAGCAGTACTTC. As protein: CASSFPTESYEQYF. Complete variable domain (other parts from reference TRBV11-2 and TRBJ2-7): EAGVAQSPRYKIIEKRQSVAFWCNPISGHATLYWYQQILGQGPKLLIQFQNNGVVDDSQLPKDRFSAERLKGVDSTLKIQPAKLEDSAVYLCASSFPTESYEQYFGPGTRLTVT.

This clonotype has a handful of counts. The chain carries TRBV30 and TRBJ1-1; D is unclear. Trimming pared 5 bases from V and 7 bases from J, leaving 11 bases between. CDR1 GTSNPN and CDR2 SVGIG come from the germline V gene (reference sequence). The CDR3 consists of 11 residues. The CDR3 DNA reads as TGTGCCTGGGCCGTGATGCTTGAAGCTTTCTTT. Translating gives CAWAVMLEAFF.

This rearrangement joins TRBV24-1 to TRBJ2-1; possible D gene TRBD1, 5 bases. The CDR3 loop spans 16 amino acids. Per germline, CDR1 KGHDR and CDR2 SFDVKD. V was trimmed by 0 bases and J by 3 bases, leaving 11 bases between them. CDR3 coding DNA: TGTGCCACCAGTGATTTGTCAGGGCTAGACTACAATGAGCAGTTCTTC. This encodes CATSDLSGLDYNEQFF.

This chain links TRBV6-1 with TRBJ2-3; TRBD2 matches 12 bases. CDR3 length: 16 amino acids. V lost 5 bases, J lost 2 bases, and 5 bases stayed unmatched. CDR1 and CDR2 from the germline V gene are MNHNS and SASEGT. This CDR3 is CASSSLAGGNTDTQYF. The DNA for the CDR3 is TGTGCCAGCAGTTCACTAGCGGGGGGAAACACAGATACGCAGTATTTT.

This clonotype was picked up many times. The J gene is TRBJ2-1, the V gene TRBV6-1; D is perhaps TRBD1 or TRBD2 (5 bases each). Germline values: CDR1 MNHNS, CDR2 SASEGT. The CDR3 runs to 13 residues. Trimming removed 2 bases from V and 8 bases from J, with 10 bases in between. CDR3 nucleotide sequence: TGTGCCAGCAGTGAACTCGGGGCCCATGAGCAGTTCTTC. Protein sequence: CASSELGAHEQFF.

This clonotype came up once. The rearrangement joins TRBV30 to TRBJ2-5, with TRBD2 matching 7 bases. Germline CDR1 reads GTSNPN; CDR2 reads SVGIG (reference sequence). V trimming: 1 base; J trimming: 5 bases; junction bases outside the gene matches: 7. This CDR3 spans 14 amino acids. The DNA of the CDR3 is TGTGCCTGGAGTGCGGGAGGTTTCATCGAGACCCAGTACTTC. It encodes CAWSAGGFIETQYF.

This clonotype was found a few times. The chain links TRBV9 to TRBJ2-7, with 8 bases that match TRBD1. After removal of 0 bases from V and 2 bases from J, the junction contained 7 bases not matched to a gene. There are 16 residues in the CDR3. Germline V gives CDR1 SGDLS, CDR2 YYNGEE. The CDR3 spells CASSVVGTGGAYEQYF. The CDR3 nucleotides are TGTGCCAGCAGCGTAGTGGGGACAGGTGGAGCCTACGAGCAGTACTTC. Using reference TRBV9 and TRBJ2-7 for the parts outside the CDR3, the full variable domain is DSGVTQTPKHLITATGQRVTLRCSPRSGDLSVYWYQQSLDQGLQFLIQYYNGEERAKGNILERFSAQQFPDLHSELNLSSLELGDSALYFCASSVVGTGGAYEQYFGPGTRLTVT.

The rearrangement links TRBV20-1 to TRBJ2-5; 10 nucleotides align to TRBD2. Germline CDR1 reads DFQATT; CDR2 reads SNEGSKA (reference sequence). The CDR3 spans 13 residues. The ends lost 4 bases at V and 5 bases at J; junction bases unmatched: 4. The DNA of the CDR3 is TGCAGTGCTATCGTACTAGCGGGGGAGACCCAGTACTTC. Its protein product is CSAIVLAGETQYF.

J is TRBJ1-5 and V is TRBV15; TRBD1 agrees at 8 bases. The CDR3 covers 15 residues. The V and J ends lost 1 base and 4 bases, in that order; junction bases with no gene match: 3. Germline CDR1 reads LNHNV; CDR2 reads YYDKDF (reference sequence). CDR3 protein: CATSRARTGNQPQHF. For the CDR3, the DNA is TGTGCCACCAGCAGAGCCCGGACAGGGAATCAGCCCCAGCATTTT.

This clonotype came up a few times. The chain has TRBV6-1 and TRBJ1-3, with 8 bases matching TRBD1. Unmatched junction bases numbered 3, after V lost 5 bases and J lost 0 bases. Germline loops: CDR1 MNHNS, CDR2 SASEGT. The CDR3 sequence is 15 residues long. CDR3 nucleotide sequence: TGTGCCAGCAGTATGGGACAGGACTCTGGAAACACCATATATTTT. It encodes CASSMGQDSGNTIYF.

J is TRBJ1-4 and V is TRBV14; D is unclear. Trimming removed 1 base from V and 1 base from J, with 10 bases in between. This CDR3 has 16 amino acids. The germline V gene encodes CDR1 SGHDN and CDR2 FVKESK. The CDR3 bases are TGTGCCAGCAGCCAAGCGCCGGGTCGAACTAATGAAAAACTGTTTTTT. Translation gives CASSQAPGRTNEKLFF.

The chain has TRBV6-5 and TRBJ1-5; D is unresolved. The ends were cut back, 2 bases at V and 1 base at J, with 6 bases in the middle. The CDR3 contains 14 residues. Looked up from germline, CDR1 is MNHEY and CDR2 is SVGAGI. Written as DNA, the CDR3 is TGTGCCAGCAGTTACACCCGGAGCAATCAGCCCCAGCATTTT. It translates to CASSYTRSNQPQHF.

J is TRBJ2-2 and V is TRBV12-3 or TRBV12-4; tentative D call: TRBD1 (6 bases). The CDR3 is made up of 14 amino acids. The germline V and J ends were trimmed by 3 bases and 7 bases, with 12 bases remaining between them. The CDR3 here is CASSLWGHDGELFF. The CDR3 bases are TGTGCCAGCAGTTTGTGGGGACATGACGGGGAGCTGTTTTTT.

This clonotype was counted between two and nine times. The chain recombines TRBV19 with TRBJ1-5; D is unresolved. This CDR3 comprises 16 residues. Trimming took off 4 bases at V and 0 bases at J, with 13 bases between the two ends. CDR1 and CDR2 from the germline V gene are LNHDA and SQIVND (reference sequence). CDR3 residues: CASSTHTSFSNQPQHF. The CDR3 nucleotides are TGTGCCAGTAGTACCCACACGAGTTTTAGCAATCAGCCCCAGCATTTT.